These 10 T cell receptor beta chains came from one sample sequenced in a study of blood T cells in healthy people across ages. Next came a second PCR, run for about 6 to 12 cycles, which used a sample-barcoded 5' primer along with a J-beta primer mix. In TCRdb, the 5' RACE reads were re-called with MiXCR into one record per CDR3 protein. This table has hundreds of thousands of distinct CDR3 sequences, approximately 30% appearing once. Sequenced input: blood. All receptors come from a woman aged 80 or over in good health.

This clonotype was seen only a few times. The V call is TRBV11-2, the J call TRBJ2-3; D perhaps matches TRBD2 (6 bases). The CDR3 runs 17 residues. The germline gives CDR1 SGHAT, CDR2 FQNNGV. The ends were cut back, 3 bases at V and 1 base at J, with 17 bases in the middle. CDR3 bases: TGTGCCAGCAGCTTGGGTTTGGAGGGCCGGGGCACAGATACGCAGTATTTT. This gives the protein CASSLGLEGRGTDTQYF.

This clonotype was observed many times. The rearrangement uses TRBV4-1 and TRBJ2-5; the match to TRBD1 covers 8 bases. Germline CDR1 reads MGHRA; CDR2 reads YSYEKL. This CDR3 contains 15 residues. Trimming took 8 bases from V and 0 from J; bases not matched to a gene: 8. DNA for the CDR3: TGCGCCAGCCAGCGGACAGGGACGTACCAAGAGACCCAGTACTTC. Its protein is CASQRTGTYQETQYF.

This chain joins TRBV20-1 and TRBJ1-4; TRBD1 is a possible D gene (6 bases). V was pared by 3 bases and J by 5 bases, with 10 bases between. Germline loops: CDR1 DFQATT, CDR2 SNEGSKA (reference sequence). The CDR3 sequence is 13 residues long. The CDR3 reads CSARWTENEKLFF. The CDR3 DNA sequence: TGCAGTGCTAGGTGGACAGAGAATGAAAAACTGTTTTTT.

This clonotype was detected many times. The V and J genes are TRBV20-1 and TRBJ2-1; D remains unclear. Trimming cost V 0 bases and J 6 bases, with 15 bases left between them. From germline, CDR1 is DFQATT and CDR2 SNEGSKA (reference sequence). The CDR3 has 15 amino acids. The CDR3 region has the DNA TGCAGTGCTAGAGATTCCGGCACAGCCTCCAATGAGCAGTTCTTC. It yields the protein CSARDSGTASNEQFF.

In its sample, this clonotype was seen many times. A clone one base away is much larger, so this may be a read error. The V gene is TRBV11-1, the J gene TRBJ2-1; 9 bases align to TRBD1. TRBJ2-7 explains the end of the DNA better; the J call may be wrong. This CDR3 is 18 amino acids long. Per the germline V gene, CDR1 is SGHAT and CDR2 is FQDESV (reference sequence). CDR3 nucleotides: TGTGCCAGCAGCTTAAGGGCCTTGACAGGGGGATCCTACAATGAGCAGTACTTC. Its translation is CASSLRALTGGSYNEQYF.

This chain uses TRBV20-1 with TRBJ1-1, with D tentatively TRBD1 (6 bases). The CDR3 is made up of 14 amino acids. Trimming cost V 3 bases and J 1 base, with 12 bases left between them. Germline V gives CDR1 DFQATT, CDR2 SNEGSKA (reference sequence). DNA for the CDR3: TGCAGTGCTAGCGCGGGACACCAGAACACTGAAGCTTTCTTT. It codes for CSASAGHQNTEAFF.

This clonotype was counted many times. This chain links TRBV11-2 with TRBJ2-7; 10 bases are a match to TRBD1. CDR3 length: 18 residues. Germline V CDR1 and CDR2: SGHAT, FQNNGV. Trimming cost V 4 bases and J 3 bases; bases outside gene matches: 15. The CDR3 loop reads CASSSPGQGPMGLYEQYF. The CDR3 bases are TGTGCCAGCAGCTCGCCGGGACAGGGGCCCATGGGGCTCTACGAGCAGTACTTC.

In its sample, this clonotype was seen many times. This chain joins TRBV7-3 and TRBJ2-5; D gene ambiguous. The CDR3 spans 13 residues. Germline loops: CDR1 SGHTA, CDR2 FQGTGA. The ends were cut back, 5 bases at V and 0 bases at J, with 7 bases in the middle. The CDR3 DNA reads TGTGCCAGCAGCCCGTCGTACCAAGAGACCCAGTACTTC. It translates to CASSPSYQETQYF.

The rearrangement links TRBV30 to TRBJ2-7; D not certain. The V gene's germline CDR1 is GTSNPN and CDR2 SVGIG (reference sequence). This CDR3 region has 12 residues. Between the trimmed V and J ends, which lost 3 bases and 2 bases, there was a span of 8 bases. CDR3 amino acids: CAWSPVPYEQYF. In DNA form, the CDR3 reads TGTGCCTGGAGCCCAGTCCCCTACGAGCAGTACTTC.

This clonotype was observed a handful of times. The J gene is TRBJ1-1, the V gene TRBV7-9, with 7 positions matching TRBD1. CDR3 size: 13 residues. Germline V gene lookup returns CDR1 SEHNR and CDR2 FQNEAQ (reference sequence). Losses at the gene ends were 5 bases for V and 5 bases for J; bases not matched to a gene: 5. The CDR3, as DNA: TGTGCCAGCAGCGCACAGGGGAATACTGAAGCTTTCTTT. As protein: CASSAQGNTEAFF.